What follows are 12 T cell receptor beta chains derived from one specimen sequenced in a study of blood T cell repertoires in COVID-19. Sequencing was performed with immunoSEQ multiplex PCR; in TCRdb, only in-frame clones are kept and a portion is missing. Of roughly 32,000 clones listed, approximately 93% were seen once; the top ten hold 0.92%. The sequenced material came from peripheral blood. These receptors were obtained from a male donor with active COVID-19.

The rearrangement uses TRBV6-2 or TRBV6-3 and TRBJ2-7; no clear D. In germline, CDR1 is MNHEY, CDR2 SVGEGT. This CDR3 has 12 amino acids. With 2 bases removed from V and 6 bases from J, the gap between germline ends came to 8 bases. The CDR3 DNA reads as TGTGCCAGCAGTTACGGGCATTTCGAGCAGTACTTC. Protein: CASSYGHFEQYF.

The chain is built from TRBV3-1 (or the pseudogene TRBV3-2) and TRBJ1-1; D unresolved. Between the trimmed V and J ends, which lost 1 base and 5 bases, there was a span of 8 bases. Germline assignment: CDR1 LGHDT and CDR2 YNNKEL (reference sequence). The CDR3 sequence is 13 residues long. The CDR3 sequence is CASSQVGRTEAFF. CDR3 DNA sequence: TGTGCCAGCAGCCAAGTGGGGAGGACTGAAGCTTTCTTT.

V usage is TRBV11-2 and J usage is TRBJ2-7, with D tentatively TRBD2 (5 bases). The V gene's germline CDR1 is SGHAT and CDR2 FQNNGV. Trimming shortened V by 5 bases and J by 2 bases, and 19 bases separated the two germline ends. The CDR3 extends over 16 amino acids. Here the CDR3 reads CASSLASLAAPYEQYF. The DNA of the CDR3 is TGTGCCAGCAGCCTAGCCTCCCTCGCAGCGCCCTACGAGCAGTACTTC.

This chain uses TRBV11-3 with TRBJ2-3, with D possibly TRBD2 on 6 matching bases. V lost 4 bases and J 6 bases, leaving 14 bases between the germline ends. CDR1 and CDR2 (germline): SGHNT, YENEEA. This CDR3 is built from 14 residues. The CDR3 nucleotides read TGTGCCAGCAGCTCCACTAGCCGCGGGGATACGCAGTATTTT. This encodes CASSSTSRGDTQYF.

The J gene is TRBJ2-5, the V gene TRBV7-2; TRBD2 matches 7 bases. The length of the CDR3 is 14 residues. The germline V gene encodes CDR1 SGHTA and CDR2 FQGNSA. The V gene end was trimmed by 1 base and the J gene end by 5 bases; junction bases not matched to a gene: 4. This chain's CDR3 is CASSLGLARETQYF. CDR3 sequence (DNA): TGTGCCAGCAGCTTAGGACTAGCACGGGAGACCCAGTACTTC.

The chain has TRBV7-6 and TRBJ1-1, with 8 nucleotides matching TRBD1. This CDR3 comprises 15 residues. The junction had 10 bases not matched to a gene; V was cut back by 4 bases and J by 6 bases. Germline V gives CDR1 SGHVS, CDR2 FNYEAQ. The CDR3 nucleotides are TGTGCCAGCAGCTACAGCCAGGGGGCATACGCTGAAGCTTTCTTT. Protein sequence: CASSYSQGAYAEAFF.

This chain's CDR3 is CSVGGQGYTF. The DNA for the CDR3 is TGCAGCGTTGGTGGGCAAGGCTACACCTTC. This rearrangement joins TRBV29-1 to TRBJ1-2; D not certain. V gave up 4 bases and J gave up 8 bases, with 8 bases separating them. The CDR3 totals 10 residues. The germline CDR1 and CDR2 sequences are SQVTM and ANQGSEA.

The rearrangement links TRBV27 to TRBJ2-7, with TRBD1 identical over 9 bases. V lost 5 bases, J lost 6 bases, and 8 bases stayed unmatched. Germline V lookup: CDR1 MNHEY, CDR2 SMNVEV (reference sequence). This CDR3 comprises 14 residues. The CDR3 region has the DNA TGTGCCAGCAGTGCCGGGACAGGGAAAGGCGAGCAGTACTTC. This sequence encodes CASSAGTGKGEQYF.

The rearrangement joins TRBV9 to TRBJ2-7; 10 bases agree with TRBD1. The length of the CDR3 is 17 residues. CDR1 is SGDLS and CDR2 is YYNGEE in the germline V gene. V shed 5 bases, J shed 2 bases, and the junction held 13 bases outside the gene matches. The chain's CDR3 is CASSVTGTGESTYEQYF. The CDR3 DNA follows: TGTGCCAGCAGTGTTACCGGGACAGGGGAATCAACCTACGAGCAGTACTTC. Complete variable domain (other parts from reference TRBV9 and TRBJ2-7): DSGVTQTPKHLITATGQRVTLRCSPRSGDLSVYWYQQSLDQGLQFLIQYYNGEERAKGNILERFSAQQFPDLHSELNLSSLELGDSALYFCASSVTGTGESTYEQYFGPGTRLTVT.

The chain is built from TRBV18 and TRBJ1-1, with D maybe TRBD1 (5 bases). The ends were cut back, 5 bases at V and 3 bases at J, with 13 bases in the middle. Germline V gene sequence: CDR1 KGHSH, CDR2 LQKENI. The CDR3 loop spans 14 amino acids. The CDR3 nucleotides are TGTGCCAGCTCATCCCAACGGGGGGACACTGAAGCTTTCTTT. It codes for CASSSQRGDTEAFF.

J is TRBJ2-3 and V is TRBV14, with 8 positions matching TRBD2. The CDR3 is 18 residues long. CDR1 SGHDN and CDR2 FVKESK come from the germline V gene. The trim removed 0 bases at V and 2 bases at J, leaving 10 bases unmatched. As DNA, the CDR3 is TGTGCCAGCAGCCAAGACTCGATTCAACTAGCGGCCACAGATACGCAGTATTTT. It codes for CASSQDSIQLAATDTQYF.

The chain is built from TRBV14 and TRBJ1-1; 7 bases are shared with TRBD1. Germline lookup yields CDR1 SGHDN and CDR2 FVKESK. V shed 3 bases, J shed 10 bases, and the junction held 14 bases outside the gene matches. The CDR3 sequence is 15 residues long. In DNA form, the CDR3 reads TGTGCCAGCAGCCAGTCCGCCAGGGGGTGGGTAGGAGCTTTCTTT. Translating gives CASSQSARGWVGAFF.